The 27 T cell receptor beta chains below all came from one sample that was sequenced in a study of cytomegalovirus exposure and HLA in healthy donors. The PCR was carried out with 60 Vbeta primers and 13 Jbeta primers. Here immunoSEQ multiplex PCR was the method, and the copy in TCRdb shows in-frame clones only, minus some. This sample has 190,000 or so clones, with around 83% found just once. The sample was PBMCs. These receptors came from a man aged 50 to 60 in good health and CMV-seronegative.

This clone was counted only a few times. This chain's CDR3 is CASLDSGRQPQHF. CDR3 in DNA: TGTGCCAGTCTCGACAGTGGCAGGCAGCCCCAGCATTTT. The chain employs TRBV6-1 and TRBJ1-5, with a possible D match to TRBD1 (5 bases). V was trimmed by 9 bases and J by 7 bases, leaving 16 bases between them. CDR1 MNHNS and CDR2 SASEGT come from the germline V gene. The CDR3 length is 13 residues.

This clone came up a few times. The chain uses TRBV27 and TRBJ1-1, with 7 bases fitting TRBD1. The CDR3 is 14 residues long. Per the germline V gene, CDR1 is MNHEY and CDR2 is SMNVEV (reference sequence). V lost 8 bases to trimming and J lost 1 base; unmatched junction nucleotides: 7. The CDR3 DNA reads TGTGCCAGCTTTGACGACAGGGCGAACACTGAAGCTTTCTTT. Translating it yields CASFDDRANTEAFF.

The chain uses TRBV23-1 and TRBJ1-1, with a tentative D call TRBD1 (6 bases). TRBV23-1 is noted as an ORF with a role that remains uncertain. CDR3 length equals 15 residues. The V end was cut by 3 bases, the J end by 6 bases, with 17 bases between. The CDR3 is CASSHVLAGVAEAFF. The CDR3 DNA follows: TGCGCCAGCAGTCACGTTTTGGCAGGGGTGGCTGAAGCTTTCTTT.

Written as DNA, the CDR3 is TGCGCCAGCAGCAGTAACGGGGGGGCATCCGGGGAGCTGTTTTTT. Protein: CASSSNGGASGELFF. The rearrangement uses TRBV4-3 and TRBJ2-2; TRBD2 agrees at 8 bases. Germline CDR1 is LGHNA and CDR2 is YSLEER. Trimming cost V 5 bases and J 6 bases; bases outside gene matches: 8. There are 15 residues in the CDR3.

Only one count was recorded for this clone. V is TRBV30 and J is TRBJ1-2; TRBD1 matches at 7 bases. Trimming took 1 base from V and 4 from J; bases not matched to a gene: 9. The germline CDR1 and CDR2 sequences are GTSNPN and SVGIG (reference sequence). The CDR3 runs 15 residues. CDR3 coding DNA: TGTGCCTGGAGTGGGGTTGGAGGGGGCGGCTATGGCTACACCTTC. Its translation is CAWSGVGGGGYGYTF.

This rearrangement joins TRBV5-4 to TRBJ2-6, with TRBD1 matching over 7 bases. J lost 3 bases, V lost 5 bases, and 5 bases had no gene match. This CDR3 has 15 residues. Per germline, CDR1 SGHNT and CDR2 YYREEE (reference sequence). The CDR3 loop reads CASRLQGVGANVLTF. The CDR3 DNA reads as TGTGCCAGCAGATTGCAGGGGGTTGGGGCCAACGTCCTGACTTTC.

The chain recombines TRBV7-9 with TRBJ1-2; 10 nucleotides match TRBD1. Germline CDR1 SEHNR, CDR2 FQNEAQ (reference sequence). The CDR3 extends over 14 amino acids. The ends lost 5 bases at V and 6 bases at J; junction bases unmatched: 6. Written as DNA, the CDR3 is TGTGCCAGCAGCAGGGACAGGGGAGTTGATGGCTACACCTTC. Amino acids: CASSRDRGVDGYTF.

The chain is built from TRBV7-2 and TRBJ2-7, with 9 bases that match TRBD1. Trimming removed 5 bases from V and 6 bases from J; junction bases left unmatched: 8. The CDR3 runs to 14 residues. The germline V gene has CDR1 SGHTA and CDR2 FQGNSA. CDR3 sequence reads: CASSPGQGAAEQYF. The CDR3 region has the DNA TGTGCCAGCAGCCCGGGACAGGGAGCGGCCGAGCAGTACTTC.

The CDR3 sequence: CASSLGLNSYEQYF. CDR3 DNA: TGTGCCAGCAGTTTAGGACTGAACTCCTACGAGCAGTACTTC. V usage is TRBV6-6 and J usage is TRBJ2-7; maybe TRBD2 (5 bases). Germline V gene data show CDR1 as MNHNY and CDR2 as SVGAGI (reference sequence). This CDR3 contains 14 residues. Trimming left V 4 bases short and J 0 bases short, with 10 bases between.

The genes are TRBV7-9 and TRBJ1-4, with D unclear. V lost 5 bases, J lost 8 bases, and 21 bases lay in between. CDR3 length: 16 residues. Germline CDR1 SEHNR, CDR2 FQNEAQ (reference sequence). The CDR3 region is CASSRTVEVSREKLFF. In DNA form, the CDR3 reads TGTGCCAGCAGCCGAACGGTCGAGGTTAGTCGGGAAAAACTGTTTTTT.

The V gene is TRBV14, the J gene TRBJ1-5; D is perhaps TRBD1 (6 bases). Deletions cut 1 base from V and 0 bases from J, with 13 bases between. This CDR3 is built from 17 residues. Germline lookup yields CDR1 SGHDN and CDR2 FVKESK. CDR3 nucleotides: TGTGCCAGCAGCCAAGTCCAGACAGGCTATAGCAATCAGCCCCAGCATTTT. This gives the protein CASSQVQTGYSNQPQHF.

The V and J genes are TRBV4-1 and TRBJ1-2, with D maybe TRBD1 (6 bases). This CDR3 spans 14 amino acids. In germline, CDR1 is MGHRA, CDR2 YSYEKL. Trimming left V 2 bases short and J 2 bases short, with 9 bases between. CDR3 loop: CASSQKTGNYGYTF. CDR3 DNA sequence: TGCGCCAGCAGCCAAAAGACAGGCAACTATGGCTACACCTTC.

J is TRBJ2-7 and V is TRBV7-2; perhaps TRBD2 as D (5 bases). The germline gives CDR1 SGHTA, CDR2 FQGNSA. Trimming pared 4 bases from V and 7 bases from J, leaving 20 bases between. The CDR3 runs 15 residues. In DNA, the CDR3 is TGTGCCAGCAGCTGGCGTGGTACTAGGGATTTAGAGCAGTACTTC. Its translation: CASSWRGTRDLEQYF.

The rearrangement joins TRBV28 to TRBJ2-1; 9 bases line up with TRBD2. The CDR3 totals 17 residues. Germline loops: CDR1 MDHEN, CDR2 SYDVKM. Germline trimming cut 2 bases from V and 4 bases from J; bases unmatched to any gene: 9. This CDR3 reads CASSLDLGLAIYNEQFF. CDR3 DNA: TGTGCCAGCAGTTTAGATCTGGGACTAGCTATTTACAATGAGCAGTTCTTC.

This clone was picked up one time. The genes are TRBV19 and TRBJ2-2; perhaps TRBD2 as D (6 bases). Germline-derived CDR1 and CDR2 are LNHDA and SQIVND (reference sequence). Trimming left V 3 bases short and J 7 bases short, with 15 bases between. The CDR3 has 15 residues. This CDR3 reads CASSMISGGYGELFF. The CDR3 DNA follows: TGTGCCAGTAGTATGATAAGCGGAGGGTACGGGGAGCTGTTTTTT.

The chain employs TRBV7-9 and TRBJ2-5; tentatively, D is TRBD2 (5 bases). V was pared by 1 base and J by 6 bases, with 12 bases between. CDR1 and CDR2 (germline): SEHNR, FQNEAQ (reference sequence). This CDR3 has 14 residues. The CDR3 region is CASSLGTGKKTQYF. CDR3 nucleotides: TGTGCCAGCAGCTTAGGGACGGGAAAGAAGACCCAGTACTTC.

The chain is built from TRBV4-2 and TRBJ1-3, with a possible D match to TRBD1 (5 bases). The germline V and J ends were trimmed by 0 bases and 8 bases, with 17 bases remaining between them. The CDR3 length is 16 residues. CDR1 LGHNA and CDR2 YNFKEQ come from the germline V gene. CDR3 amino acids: CASSQDSAGWVDTIYF. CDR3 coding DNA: TGTGCCAGCAGCCAAGATTCGGCAGGGTGGGTTGACACCATATATTTT.

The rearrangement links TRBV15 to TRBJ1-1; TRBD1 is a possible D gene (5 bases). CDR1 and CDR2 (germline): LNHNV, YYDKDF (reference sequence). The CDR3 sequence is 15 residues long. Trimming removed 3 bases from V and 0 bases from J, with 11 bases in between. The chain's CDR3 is CATSRGGQMNTEAFF. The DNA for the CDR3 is TGTGCCACCAGCAGGGGCGGACAAATGAACACTGAAGCTTTCTTT.

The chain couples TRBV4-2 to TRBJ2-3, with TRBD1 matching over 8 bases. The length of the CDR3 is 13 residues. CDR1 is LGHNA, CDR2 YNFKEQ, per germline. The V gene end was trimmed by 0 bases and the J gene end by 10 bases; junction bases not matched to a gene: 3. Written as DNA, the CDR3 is TGTGCCAGCAGCCAAGATGGGGGACAGGCGCAGTATTTT. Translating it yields CASSQDGGQAQYF.

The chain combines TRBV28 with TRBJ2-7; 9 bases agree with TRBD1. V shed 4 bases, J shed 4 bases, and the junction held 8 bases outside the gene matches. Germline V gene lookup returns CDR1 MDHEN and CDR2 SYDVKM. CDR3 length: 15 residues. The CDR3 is CASSSPAGTGYEQYF. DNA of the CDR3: TGTGCCAGCAGTTCCCCAGCCGGGACAGGGTACGAGCAGTACTTC.

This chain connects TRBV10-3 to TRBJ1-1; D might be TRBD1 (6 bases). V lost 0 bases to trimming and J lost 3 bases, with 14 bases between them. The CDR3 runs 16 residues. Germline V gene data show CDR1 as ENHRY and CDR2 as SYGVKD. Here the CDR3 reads CAISESGTRRYTEAFF. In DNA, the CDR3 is TGTGCCATCAGTGAGTCCGGGACACGGAGATACACTGAAGCTTTCTTT.

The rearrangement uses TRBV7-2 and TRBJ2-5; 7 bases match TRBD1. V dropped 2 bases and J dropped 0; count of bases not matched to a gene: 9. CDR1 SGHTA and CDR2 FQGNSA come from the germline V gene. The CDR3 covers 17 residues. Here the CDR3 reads CASSLSPGTAYQETQYF. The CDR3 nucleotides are TGTGCCAGCAGCTTAAGCCCTGGGACAGCGTACCAAGAGACCCAGTACTTC.

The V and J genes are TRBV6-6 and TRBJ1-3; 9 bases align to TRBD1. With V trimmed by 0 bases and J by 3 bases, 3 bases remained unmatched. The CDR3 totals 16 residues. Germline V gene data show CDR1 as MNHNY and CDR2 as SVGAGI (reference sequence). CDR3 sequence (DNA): TGTGCCAGCAGTTACTCGACAGGGGGGGATGGAAACACCATATATTTT. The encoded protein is CASSYSTGGDGNTIYF.

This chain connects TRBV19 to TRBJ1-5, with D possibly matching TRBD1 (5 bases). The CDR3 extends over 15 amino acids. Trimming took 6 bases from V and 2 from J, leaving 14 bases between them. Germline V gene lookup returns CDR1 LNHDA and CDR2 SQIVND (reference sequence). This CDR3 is CASSRGGRGNQPQHF. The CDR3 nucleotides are TGTGCCAGTAGCCGCGGGGGGAGAGGCAATCAGCCCCAGCATTTT.

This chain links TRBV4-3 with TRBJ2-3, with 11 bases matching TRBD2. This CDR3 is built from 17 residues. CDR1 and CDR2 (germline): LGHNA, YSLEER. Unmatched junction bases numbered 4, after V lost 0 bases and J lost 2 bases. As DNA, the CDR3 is TGCGCCAGCAGCCAAGATACTAGCGGGGGATACACAGATACGCAGTATTTT. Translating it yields CASSQDTSGGYTDTQYF.

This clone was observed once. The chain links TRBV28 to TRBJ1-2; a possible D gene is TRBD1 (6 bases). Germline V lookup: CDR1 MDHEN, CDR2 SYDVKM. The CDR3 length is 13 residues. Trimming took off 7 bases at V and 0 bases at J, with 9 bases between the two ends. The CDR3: CASITGSNYGYTF. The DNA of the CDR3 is TGTGCCAGCATAACAGGGTCTAACTATGGCTACACCTTC.

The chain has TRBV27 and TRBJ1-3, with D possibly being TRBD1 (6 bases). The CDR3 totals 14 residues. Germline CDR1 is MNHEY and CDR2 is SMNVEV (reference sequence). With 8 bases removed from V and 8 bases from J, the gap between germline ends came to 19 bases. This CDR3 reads CASSGAGAGDTIYF. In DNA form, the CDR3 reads TGTGCCAGCTCGGGGGCGGGGGCCGGAGACACCATATATTTT.